The entry that follows covers one T cell receptor (beta chain) sequence. At the DNA level, this CDR3 is encoded by other sequences in the same sample as well. This sample was taken from a study of blood T cell repertoires in COVID-19. Study information: COVID-19 samples collected from the United States, Italy and Spain covered acute and convalescent phases. Nucleic acid was either cDNA or gDNA, and it came from T cells, B-cell-depleted T cells, or PBMCs.

Seattle enrolled patients during active infection and tracked them longitudinally. In the study's own analysis: Amplification of reference gene primers was used by the study to estimate nucleated cell counts. This table comes from immunoSEQ multiplex PCR, and its TCRdb copy is limited to in-frame clones, with some not included. Clonal size and the V and J genes are those of that table, whereas D and trimming came from the DNA. The sample consists of some 190,000 clones, under 85% of them appearing once. This sequence originates from a woman of 80 years or more with COVID-19, enrolled during active disease. The sample taken for sequencing was peripheral blood.

The CDR3 DNA follows: TGCGCCAGCAGCTTACAGGGATCTGGAAACACCATATATTTT. This sequence encodes CASSLQGSGNTIYF. V is TRBV5-1 and J is TRBJ1-3; D possibly corresponds to TRBD1 (6 bases). CDR3 length: 14 amino acids. Deletions cut 2 bases from V and 1 base from J, with 7 bases between. The germline gives CDR1 SGHRS, CDR2 YFSETQ.